The clone carrying this T cell receptor beta chain was detected only once. What it binds is not known. This sample is drawn from a study of cytomegalovirus exposure and HLA in healthy donors. The study's findings and limits: Likely technical artifact: a cluster of highly shared sequence variants. As a later analysis revealed, the rate of TCR association differed by HLA locus, with DRB1 most and HLA-C fewest. In an earlier analysis, productive rearrangement rates for most beta V segments clustered near 87% or 30%.

Germline CDR1 and CDR2: SGHTA and FQGTGA. This CDR3 has 19 amino acids. After removal of 0 bases from V and 8 bases from J, the junction contained 12 bases not matched to a gene. PCR involved 60 Vbeta and 13 Jbeta primers. Sequencing used immunoSEQ multiplex PCR; TCRdb keeps in-frame clones, though not all of them. The table lists around 190,000 clones, 80% to 85% of them singletons. The clonotype was recovered from a woman between 40 and 55 years old in good health and CMV-seronegative. Sequenced: PBMCs. The chain carries TRBV7-3 and TRBJ2-1, with 14 bases aligning to TRBD2. CDR3 region: CASSLTGTSGSYFRDEQFF. In DNA form, the CDR3 reads TGTGCCAGCAGCTTAACCGGGACTAGCGGGAGCTACTTTAGGGATGAGCAGTTCTTC.